The T cell receptor beta chain described here comes from a study of blood T cell repertoires in COVID-19 (TCRdb year 2020). Regarding the complete study: Samples covering the acute and convalescent phases of COVID-19 were provided by collaborators in the United States, Italy and Spain. The prospective study material was composed of cDNA or gDNA derived from T cells, B-cell-depleted T cells, or PBMCs. Subjects who had been exposed to COVID-19, were actively infected with it, or had recovered from it provided the deeply sampled blood TCRbeta repertoires that made up the dataset. A freely available public database, intended as a resource for researchers studying the immune response to SARS-CoV-2, is where the repertoires were released. The samples were drawn from the first 160 participants of the ongoing ImmuneRACE study and from over 950 subjects provided by 6 global collaborators. Nearly every sample came with metadata listing a de-identified subject ID, COVID-19 status, age in years and sex. Where available, HLA class I and class II types were obtained from metadata supplied by the sample provider rather than from assay-based typing. Overall study outcomes, separate from this receptor: How much clinical and demographic metadata was included differed by source and by participant, and the metadata was provided uncurated.

Including the terminal cysteine and phenylalanine, the CDR3 comprises 14 residues. The only DNA kept is the CDR3, 42 bases in frame from the first base. V loses 4 bases of germline sequence and J loses 2 bases, and the interval between the two ends is 11 bases. CDR1 SNHLY and CDR2 FYNNEI are derived from the germline V gene. TCRbeta CDR3 regions were amplified from genomic DNA by means of the immunoSEQ Assay, a bias-controlled multiplex PCR. As for the original processing: Nucleated cell counts per sample were estimated from amplification of reference gene primers within the assay. Sequence reads were collapsed and filtered to measure the absolute abundance of every unique TCRbeta CDR3 rearrangement. Productive Simpson clonality was computed per sample as the square root of Simpson's diversity index over productive rearrangements. TCRdb retrieved this table from immuneACCESS and kept in-frame rearrangements only. Not all clones are present; in checked studies, unresolved V genes account for under half, and no reason is known for the remainder. The V and J calls and clone size were taken over from that table, and D and trimming were inferred from the DNA. This sample comprises some 300,000 clones, under 90% of them detected only once. Of the sample, 2.5% to 3.5% is held by the ten largest clones.

Enrolling through a virtual design, the prospective study's participants ranged in age from roughly 18 to 100 years and lived across approximately 25 United States geographic areas. Cohort assignment in the prospective study relied on participant-reported clinical history from a screening survey and a study questionnaire. Exposed participants had been in contact, within 2 weeks of entering the study, with a person who had a PCR-confirmed or clinician-diagnosed case of COVID-19. In the prospective study, mobile phlebotomists collected whole blood, serum and a nasopharyngeal or oropharyngeal swab from each participant. Prospective study participants could optionally give additional blood draws and questionnaires over an approximately 2-month period. Blood samples from the prospective study were shipped frozen or at room temperature prior to DNA extraction. Points on this clone: It has no known antigen specificity. Within one base of it there is no much larger clone, and no base qualities were kept.

The chain links TRBV2 with TRBJ2-5; TRBD2 is perhaps the D gene, given 6 matching bases. The TCR was taken from a woman aged 50 to 60 who had been exposed to COVID-19. Source material: PBMCs or T cells enriched from blood (not recorded which). The DNA sequence is as follows: TGTGCCAGCAGTGTCGTCCTAGCGCAAGAGACCCAGTACTTC. It encodes CASSVVLAQETQYF.